The rows below give T cell receptor beta chains drawn from one sample of a study of cytomegalovirus exposure and HLA in healthy donors. Sequencing used immunoSEQ multiplex PCR; TCRdb keeps in-frame clones, though not all of them. The sample records approximately 150,000 clones, around 79% being singletons. What was sequenced was PBMCs. These receptors came from a man aged 35 to 55 in good health and CMV-seropositive. The CDR3 runs from the conserved cysteine through the conserved F or W. D genes are given only for firm matches. Not every row has a clone size; where given, it reads once, few, many or a size class.

TRBD1,.,TRBV25-1,TRBJ1-5,TGTGCCAGCAGTCCGGGACAGGGCGATCAGCCCCAGCATTTT,CASSPGQGDQPQHF
TRBD2,.,TRBV7-9,TRBJ2-3,TGTGCCAGCACCTCAGCGGGGGCTGTTTTAAATACGCAGTATTTT,CASTSAGAVLNTQYF
TRBD1,.,TRBV6-1,TRBJ1-6,TGTGCCAGTCTATCAGGGGGCGCGGATAATTCACCCCTCCATTTT,CASLSGGADNSPLHF
TRBD2,.,TRBV5-4,TRBJ2-7,TGTGCCAGCAGCCCCGTCCAGCGGGAAAGCGAGCAGTACTTC,CASSPVQRESEQYF
.,.,TRBV18,TRBJ2-7,TGTGCCAGCTCACTATCCTACGAGCAGTACTTC,CASSLSYEQYF
TRBD1,few,TRBV9,TRBJ2-1,TGTGCCAGCAGCTCAGAGGGTACAGGGGAGTTCTTC,CASSSEGTGEFF
TRBD1,.,TRBV18,TRBJ2-5,TGTGCCAGCTCCCGGGGACAGCAAGAGACCCAGTACTTC,CASSRGQQETQYF
.,.,TRBV10-3,TRBJ1-4,TGTGCCATCAGTGAGCCGGGTAATAATGAAAAACTGTTTTTT,CAISEPGNNEKLFF
.,.,TRBV4-2,TRBJ1-1,TGTGCCAGCAGCTATAATCGGGTCGGGGGGAACACTGAAGCTTTCTTT,CASSYNRVGGNTEAFF
TRBD2,.,TRBV5-1,TRBJ2-3,TGCGCCAGCAGCTTGTCCGGGACTAGCGGCACTAGCACAGATACGCAGTATTTT,CASSLSGTSGTSTDTQYF
TRBD2,.,TRBV25-1,TRBJ2-1,TGTGCCAGCAGTGAATTAACTAGCGGGAGAAAGAATGAGCAGTTCTTC,CASSELTSGRKNEQFF
TRBD1,.,TRBV12-5,TRBJ1-2,TGTGCTAGTGGTTGGGGACAGGGGTTTGGAGGCTACACCTTC,CASGWGQGFGGYTF
TRBD1,once,TRBV5-6,TRBJ1-2,TGTGCCAGCAGACTCGGACAGGGGACTTATGGCTACACCTTC,CASRLGQGTYGYTF
TRBD1,.,TRBV12-5,TRBJ2-2,TGTGCTAGTGGTGGGGGACAGAATTTGAACACCGGGGAGCTGTTTTTT,CASGGGQNLNTGELFF
.,.,TRBV11-3,TRBJ1-2,TGTGCCAGCAGCTTAGGGACAGACTATGGCTACACCTTC,CASSLGTDYGYTF
.,.,TRBV27,TRBJ2-7,TGTGCCAGCAGTTTACAAGGGGATTCCTACGAGCAGTACTTC,CASSLQGDSYEQYF
.,.,TRBV11-2,TRBJ2-4,TGTGCCAGCAGCTTTCATCCTTTGGAAGCCAAAAACAGTCAGTACTTC,CASSFHPLEAKNSQYF
.,.,TRBV9,TRBJ2-1,TGTGCCAGCAGCGTAGATAACAGAAGGGGTGAGCAGTTCTTC,CASSVDNRRGEQFF
TRBD1,.,TRBV5-1,TRBJ1-2,TGCGCCAGCAGCTTGGAGGACAGGAGGGGCGGCTACACCTTC,CASSLEDRRGGYTF
.,.,TRBV9,TRBJ1-4,TGTGCCAGCAACTCCGGGGGAGGTGAAAAACTGTTTTTT,CASNSGGGEKLFF
TRBD2,once,TRBV6-4,TRBJ2-1,TGTGCCAGCAGTGAGGCTAGCGGGAGGGCTAGGGATGAGCAGTTCTTC,CASSEASGRARDEQFF
TRBD2,once,TRBV5-1,TRBJ2-5,TGCGCCAGCAGCTTGTCTCCTAGCGGGGGCCAAGAGACCCAGTACTTC,CASSLSPSGGQETQYF
.,.,TRBV27,TRBJ2-2,TGTGCCAGCAGTCCAGCGGTTAACGGGGAGCTGTTTTTT,CASSPAVNGELFF
.,.,TRBV10-3,TRBJ2-5,TGTGCCATCAGTGAGGGCGGACAGACCGGGCAAGAGACCCAGTACTTC,CAISEGGQTGQETQYF
TRBD1,.,TRBV11-2,TRBJ1-2,TGTGCCAGCAGCCGAAATCCCGGGACAGACTATGGCTACACCTTC,CASSRNPGTDYGYTF
.,.,TRBV6-5,TRBJ2-7,TGTGCCAGCAGTTACGGGCCAGGGTTATTCTACGAGCAGTACTTC,CASSYGPGLFYEQYF
.,.,TRBV4-2,TRBJ2-2,TGTGCCAGCAGCGTTGGGACAAAGAACACCGGGGAGCTGTTTTTT,CASSVGTKNTGELFF
TRBD2,.,TRBV6-5,TRBJ2-1,TGTGCCAGCAGTCCCCGCCTAGCGGGGAACAATGAGCAGTTCTTC,CASSPRLAGNNEQFF
TRBD1,.,TRBV4-1,TRBJ2-3,TGCGCCAGCAGCCAAGGACAGGGTAGTCCAGATACGCAGTATTTT,CASSQGQGSPDTQYF
.,.,TRBV7-9,TRBJ2-1,TGTGCCAGCAGCTTTTGGCAGGCGCCCTACAATGAGCAGTTCTTC,CASSFWQAPYNEQFF
.,few,TRBV12-5,TRBJ2-1,TGTGCTAGTGGTTTGGTACCCGAAACTAGGGTGGGTGAGCAGTTCTTC,CASGLVPETRVGEQFF
TRBD1,.,TRBV2,TRBJ2-5,TGTGCCAGCAGCCGGGACAGGGGGCAAGAGACCCAGTACTTC,CASSRDRGQETQYF
.,once,TRBV28,TRBJ2-7,TGTGCCAGCAGCTCGGGGGGCAGTTACGAGCAGTACTTC,CASSSGGSYEQYF